The 6 T cell receptor beta chains given below trace back to one sample, sequenced in a study of CD8+CD57+ T cells in acquired aplastic anemia. The template for TCR beta VDJ and CDR3 sequence profiling was genomic DNA. TCRdb reprocessed the reads with MiXCR, giving one entry per CDR3 protein. The table records about 190,000 distinct CDR3 sequences, around half of them present only once. The sample was sorted CD4+, CD8+, or CD8+CD57+ T cells (not recorded which) from PBMCs. The receptors were gathered from a human donor in good health, serving as a control.

The table lists this clonotype with many counts. The chain carries TRBV20-1 and TRBJ1-6; no definite D call. This CDR3 spans 13 amino acids. Germline V CDR1 and CDR2: DFQATT, SNEGSKA (reference sequence). The CDR3 bases are TGCACTACGGACGGCGCGGTAACCTCACCCCTCCACTTT. Encoded protein: CTTDGAVTSPLHF.

The CDR3 sequence is CATAPGGPYNEQFF. In nucleotides, the CDR3 is TGTGCCACCGCGCCGGGAGGGCCCTACAATGAGCAGTTCTTC. The chain uses TRBV24-1 and TRBJ2-1; TRBD2 matches at 8 bases. The CDR3 loop spans 14 amino acids. The germline V gene encodes CDR1 KGHDR and CDR2 SFDVKD. V lost 9 bases to trimming and J lost 2 bases; unmatched junction nucleotides: 5.

This clonotype was observed many times. J is TRBJ2-3 and V is TRBV12-5; D perhaps matches TRBD1 (5 bases). V gave up 7 bases and J gave up 1 base, with 18 bases separating them. This CDR3 has 16 amino acids. The germline gives CDR1 LGHNT, CDR2 FRNRAP. This CDR3 reads CASAYGADRGTDTQYF. CDR3 nucleotides: TGTGCTAGTGCCTACGGCGCTGACAGAGGCACAGATACGCAGTATTTT.

This sequence joins TRBV10-3 and TRBJ1-1; 8 bases match TRBD1. The CDR3 is 14 amino acids. Germline-derived CDR1 and CDR2 are ENHRY and SYGVKD. J gave up 1 base and V 6 bases, and 4 bases lay outside the gene matches. Written as DNA, the CDR3 is TGTGCCATCAGATCGGGACAGGAGAACACTGAAGCTTTCTTT. Its translation is CAIRSGQENTEAFF.

The CDR3 is CASSFQTIRDGYTF. The CDR3 DNA reads TGTGCCAGCAGCTTTCAGACGATCAGGGATGGCTACACCTTC. This sequence joins TRBV5-4 and TRBJ1-2, with TRBD1 as a possible D gene (5 bases). Germline values: CDR1 SGHNT, CDR2 YYREEE (reference sequence). The CDR3 sequence is 14 residues long. Between the trimmed V and J ends, which lost 2 bases and 6 bases, there was a span of 14 bases.

Concerning this clonotype itself: Just one base apart from a much larger clone, this may be a read error. The chain's CDR3 is CASSRQAPSYGYTF. The CDR3 DNA reads as TGTGCCAGCAGTCGACAGGCTCCCTCCTATGGCTACACCTTC. The chain links TRBV6-5 to TRBJ1-2; D possibly corresponds to TRBD1 (6 bases). The germline V gene encodes CDR1 MNHEY and CDR2 SVGAGI. Trimming stripped 5 bases from V and 4 bases from J, with 14 bases between. CDR3 length: 14 amino acids.